This entry is about one T cell receptor (beta chain). Its antigen is currently unknown. Memory CD4+ cells were the fraction left after CD45RA+ naive selection. This sample is drawn from a study of shared clonotypes between healthy human individuals. Study details: Plates per donor: three CD4 naive, three CD4 memory, two CD8 naive, one CD8 memory.

Study conclusions and caveats: The sharing of approximately 5.1% of naive CD4 clonotypes was seen across a few donors.

DNA at about 210 ng, around 30,000 T cell genomes, went into sorted-subset replicate PCRs. Libraries were prepared by immunoSEQ multiplex PCR; TCRdb keeps only in-frame clonotypes and omits some of them. The sample has around 1.4 million clones, less than 99% seen once. Per germline, CDR1 LGHNA and CDR2 YSLEER. Trimming took 4 bases from V and 2 from J; bases not matched to a gene: 13. The CDR3 is 18 amino acids. This chain uses TRBV4-3 with TRBJ2-3, with TRBD1 identical over 9 bases. The specimen sequenced was naive CD4+ T cells sorted from blood. Subset given: CD45RA+ positively selected. This sequence was found in a man in his thirties or forties in good health. CDR3 in amino acids: CASSPKAPGQGYTDTQYF. The CDR3 nucleotides read TGCGCCAGCAGCCCGAAAGCTCCGGGACAGGGCTACACAGATACGCAGTATTTT.